This entry lists 8 T cell receptor beta chains sequenced from one sample in a study of post-analysis software for immune sequencing data. General study results and limits: Patients used about five TRBV segments, including TRBV5-6, TRBV5-1 and TRBV20-1, more often than controls.

Unique-molecular-identifier-tagged TCR beta cDNA libraries were used. TCRdb used MiXCR to reprocess the PCR reads, holding one entry per CDR3 protein. The sample records hundreds of thousands of distinct CDR3 sequences, nearly 45% being singletons. For these receptors, no antigen is known. Sequenced sample: blood. Every receptor here comes from a girl aged 10-17 years with multiple sclerosis.

This rearrangement joins TRBV29-1 to TRBJ1-6; 9 bases line up with TRBD1. V shed 6 bases and J 9 bases; nucleotides not matched to a gene: 6. The CDR3 covers 13 residues. Per the germline V gene, CDR1 is SQVTM and CDR2 is ANQGSEA. The CDR3 is CSVRTGVGSPLHF. The CDR3 DNA reads TGCAGCGTCAGGACAGGGGTGGGTTCACCCCTCCACTTT. The whole variable domain, remainder taken from reference TRBV29-1 and TRBJ1-6, is SAVISQKPSRDICQRGTSLTIQCQVDSQVTMMFWYRQQPGQSLTLIATANQGSEATYESGFVIDKFPISRPNLTFSTLTVSNMSPEDSSIYLCSVRTGVGSPLHFGNGTRLTVT.

This clonotype was seen a handful of times. The chain employs TRBV6-5 and TRBJ2-5; TRBD2 matches at 10 bases. Germline lookup yields CDR1 MNHEY and CDR2 SVGAGI. Trimming took 3 bases from V and 5 from J; bases not matched to a gene: 6. This CDR3 has 15 amino acids. Here the CDR3 DNA reads TGTGCCAGCAGTTATAGCGGGAGGAGGGCGGAGACCCAGTACTTC. This encodes CASSYSGRRAETQYF.

The chain has TRBV15 and TRBJ2-4; D is ambiguous. TRBJ2-7 explains the end of the DNA better; the J call may be wrong. This CDR3 is built from 15 residues. Germline CDR1 LNHNV, CDR2 YYDKDF (reference sequence). In DNA form, the CDR3 reads TGTGCCACCAGCAGAGACCGGGCAGGATCCTACGAGCAGTACTTC. Its translation is CATSRDRAGSYEQYF.

This clonotype was seen a handful of times. The V and J genes are TRBV5-1 and TRBJ2-5; D is undetermined. CDR1 is SGHRS and CDR2 is YFSETQ in the germline V gene. V gave up 2 bases and J gave up 4 bases, with 12 bases separating them. The CDR3 is 14 amino acids. CDR3 DNA sequence: TGCGCCAGCAGCTTTGGGCAGAGTAGAGAGACCCAGTACTTC. It specifies CASSFGQSRETQYF.

Only a few counts were recorded for this clonotype. CDR3 in amino acids: CSATRTSSSYEQYF. The CDR3 region has the DNA TGCAGTGCAACCCGTACTAGCAGCTCCTACGAGCAGTACTTC. The J gene is TRBJ2-7, the V gene TRBV20-1; weak D call: TRBD2 (6 bases). The CDR3 contains 14 residues. The germline V and J ends were trimmed by 6 bases and 0 bases, with 15 bases remaining between them. Germline V gene data show CDR1 as DFQATT and CDR2 as SNEGSKA (reference sequence).

The gene calls are TRBV5-1 and TRBJ2-3; 11 bases match TRBD2. CDR3 length: 16 residues. Germline V gene lookup returns CDR1 SGHRS and CDR2 YFSETQ. Trimming cost V 0 bases and J 4 bases; bases outside gene matches: 4. CDR3 loop: CASSLELAGAADTQYF. CDR3 nucleotide sequence: TGCGCCAGCAGCTTGGAACTAGCGGGAGCCGCAGATACGCAGTATTTT.

The chain couples TRBV20-1 to TRBJ2-1, with D possibly being TRBD1 or TRBD2 (5 bases each). Germline assignment: CDR1 DFQATT and CDR2 SNEGSKA (reference sequence). Trimming cost V 2 bases and J 4 bases, with 15 bases left between them. CDR3 length: 15 residues. CDR3 residues: CSARRGGQAYNEQFF. CDR3 coding DNA: TGCAGTGCTAGACGGGGCGGTCAGGCGTACAATGAGCAGTTCTTC.

CDR3 DNA: TGTGCCAGCAGCTTACCTACTACAGATACGCAGTATTTT. Translated: CASSLPTTDTQYF. The chain employs TRBV7-3 and TRBJ2-3; D remains unclear. CDR3 length equals 13 residues. The V end lost 2 bases, the J end lost 3 bases, and 6 bases lay between the germline ends. Germline CDR1 and CDR2: SGHTA and FQGTGA.